These T cell receptor beta chains were read from a single sample in a study of cytomegalovirus exposure and HLA in healthy donors. TCRdb's table, derived via immunoSEQ multiplex PCR, lists solely in-frame clones and lacks some. The sample includes around 130,000 clones, less than 85% of them seen just once. Specimen: PBMCs. Source of these receptors: a middle-aged woman in good health and CMV-seropositive. Each CDR3 is given with its conserved first and last residue. Fields, in order: CDR3 DNA, CDR3 protein, clone size, J gene, V gene, D gene. The D gene is left open where the match is weak. Clone size is stated in some rows and not others, as once, few, many or a class when expanded.

TGTGCCAGCAGCCGCTTACCCGGGGGGGCGAGCACTGAAGCTTTCTTT,CASSRLPGGASTEAFF,-,TRBJ1-1,TRBV7-2,-
TGTGCCAGTACACTAGCCTACGAGCAGTACTTC,CASTLAYEQYF,-,TRBJ2-7,TRBV6-1,-
TGTGCCAGCAGCTTATTTTTCGGAGATACGCAGTATTTT,CASSLFFGDTQYF,-,TRBJ2-3,TRBV7-2,-
TGTGCCTGGAGGGCAACAGGGTCGGCTAACTATGGCTACACCTTC,CAWRATGSANYGYTF,-,TRBJ1-2,TRBV30,-
TGTGCCAGCAGCCCAGGACTAGCGGGCTCCAATGAGCAGTTCTTC,CASSPGLAGSNEQFF,-,TRBJ2-1,TRBV7-6,TRBD2
TGTGCCAGTAGTATGACAGGGACTAATGAAAAACTGTTTTTT,CASSMTGTNEKLFF,-,TRBJ1-4,TRBV19,TRBD1
TGTGCCAGCAGACCAGGTTCTGGCGCGGGGGTCTATAGCAATCAGCCCCAGCATTTT,CASRPGSGAGVYSNQPQHF,-,TRBJ1-5,TRBV28,-
TGTGCCAGCAGCTTACGTAGCTCTGGGGCCAACGTCCTGACTTTC,CASSLRSSGANVLTF,few,TRBJ2-6,TRBV11-3,-
TGTGCCAGCCGCGAGTGGACTAATTACGAGCAGTACTTC,CASREWTNYEQYF,-,TRBJ2-7,TRBV6-6,-
TGTGCCAGCAGTCCGGGACAGGGGGTACGGGGCGAGCAGTACTTC,CASSPGQGVRGEQYF,few,TRBJ2-7,TRBV6-5,TRBD1
TGTGCCAGCAGCTTCGCTCACAGGGGTTCACCCCTCCACTTT,CASSFAHRGSPLHF,-,TRBJ1-6,TRBV5-6,TRBD1